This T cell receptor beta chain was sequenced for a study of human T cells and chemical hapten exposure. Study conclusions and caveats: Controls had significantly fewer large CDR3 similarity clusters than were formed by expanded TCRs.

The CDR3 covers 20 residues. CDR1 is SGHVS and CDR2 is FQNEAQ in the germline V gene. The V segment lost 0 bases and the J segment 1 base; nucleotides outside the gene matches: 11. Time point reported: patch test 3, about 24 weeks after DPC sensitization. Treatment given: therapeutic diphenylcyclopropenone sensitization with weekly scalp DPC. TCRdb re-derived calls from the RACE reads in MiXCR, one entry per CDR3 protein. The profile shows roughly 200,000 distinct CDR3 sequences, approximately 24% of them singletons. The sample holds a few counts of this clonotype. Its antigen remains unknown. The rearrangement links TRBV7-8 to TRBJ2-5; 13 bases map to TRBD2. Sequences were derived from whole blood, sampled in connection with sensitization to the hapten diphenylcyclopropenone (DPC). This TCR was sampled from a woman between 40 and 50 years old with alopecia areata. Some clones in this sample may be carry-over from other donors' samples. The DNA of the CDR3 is TGTGCCAGCAGCTTAGCCCCAATAAGACTAGCGGGAGGTCCCCAAGAGACCCAGTACTTC. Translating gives CASSLAPIRLAGGPQETQYF.